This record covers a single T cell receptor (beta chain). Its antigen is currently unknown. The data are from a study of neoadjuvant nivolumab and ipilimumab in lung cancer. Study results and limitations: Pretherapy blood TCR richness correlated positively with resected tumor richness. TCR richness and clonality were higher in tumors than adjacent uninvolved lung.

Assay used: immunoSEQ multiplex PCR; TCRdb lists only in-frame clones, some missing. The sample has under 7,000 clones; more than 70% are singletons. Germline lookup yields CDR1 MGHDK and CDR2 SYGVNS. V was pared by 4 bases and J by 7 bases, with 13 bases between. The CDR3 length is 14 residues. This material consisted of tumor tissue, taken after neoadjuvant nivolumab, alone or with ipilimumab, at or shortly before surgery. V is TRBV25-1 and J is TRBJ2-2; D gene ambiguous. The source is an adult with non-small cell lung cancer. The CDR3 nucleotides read TGTGCCAGCAGTGTGGGGAATTTGGGCGGGGAGCTGTTTTTT. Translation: CASSVGNLGGELFF.